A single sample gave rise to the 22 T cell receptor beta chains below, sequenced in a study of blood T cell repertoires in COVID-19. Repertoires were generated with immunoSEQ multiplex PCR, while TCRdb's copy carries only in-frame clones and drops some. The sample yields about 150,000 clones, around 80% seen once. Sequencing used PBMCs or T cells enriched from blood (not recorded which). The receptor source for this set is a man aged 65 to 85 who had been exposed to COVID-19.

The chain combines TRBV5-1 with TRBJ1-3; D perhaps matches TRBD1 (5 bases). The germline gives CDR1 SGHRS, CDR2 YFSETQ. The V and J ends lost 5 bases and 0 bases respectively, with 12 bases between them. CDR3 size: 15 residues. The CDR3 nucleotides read TGCGCCAGCAGTGTCCAGGGTGACTCTGGAAACACCATATATTTT. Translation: CASSVQGDSGNTIYF.

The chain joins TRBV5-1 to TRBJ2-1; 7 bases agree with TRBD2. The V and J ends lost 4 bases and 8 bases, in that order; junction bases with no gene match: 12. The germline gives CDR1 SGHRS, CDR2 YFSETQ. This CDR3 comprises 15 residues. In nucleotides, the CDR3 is TGCGCCAGCAGCGGGATTGGGGGGGAGAGGGATGAGCAGTTCTTC. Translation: CASSGIGGERDEQFF.

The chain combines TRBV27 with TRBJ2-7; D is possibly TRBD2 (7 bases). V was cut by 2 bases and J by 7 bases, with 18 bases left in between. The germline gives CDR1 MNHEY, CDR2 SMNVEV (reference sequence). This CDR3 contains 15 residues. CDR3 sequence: CASSLRAGAPREQYF. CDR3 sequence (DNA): TGTGCCAGCAGTTTAAGGGCGGGGGCTCCGCGGGAGCAGTACTTC.

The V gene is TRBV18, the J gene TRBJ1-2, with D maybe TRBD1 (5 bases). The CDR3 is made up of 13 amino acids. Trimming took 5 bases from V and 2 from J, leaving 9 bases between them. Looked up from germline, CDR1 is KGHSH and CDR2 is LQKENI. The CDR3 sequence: CASSLQVNYGYTF. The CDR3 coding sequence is TGTGCCAGCTCATTACAGGTCAACTATGGCTACACCTTC. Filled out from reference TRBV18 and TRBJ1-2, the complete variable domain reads NAGVMQNPRHLVRRRGQEARLRCSPMKGHSHVYWYRQLPEEGLKFMVYLQKENIIDESGMPKERFSAEFPKEGPSILRIQQVVRGDSAAYFCASSLQVNYGYTFGSGTRLTVV.

The CDR3 protein is CASSPGGLAGANVLTF. The CDR3 DNA reads as TGTGCCAGCAGCCCAGGGGGACTTGCTGGGGCCAACGTCCTGACTTTC. The chain couples TRBV11-3 to TRBJ2-6, with D perhaps TRBD1 (7 bases). The germline V gene has CDR1 SGHNT and CDR2 YENEEA. V was shortened by 5 bases and J by 2 bases, with 13 bases between the two germline ends. The CDR3 runs to 16 residues.

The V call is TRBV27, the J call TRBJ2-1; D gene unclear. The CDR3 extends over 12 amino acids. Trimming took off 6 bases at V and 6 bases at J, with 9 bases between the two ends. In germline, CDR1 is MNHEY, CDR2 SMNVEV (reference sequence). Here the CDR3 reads CASREVSNEQFF. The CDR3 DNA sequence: TGTGCCAGCAGAGAGGTTAGCAATGAGCAGTTCTTC.

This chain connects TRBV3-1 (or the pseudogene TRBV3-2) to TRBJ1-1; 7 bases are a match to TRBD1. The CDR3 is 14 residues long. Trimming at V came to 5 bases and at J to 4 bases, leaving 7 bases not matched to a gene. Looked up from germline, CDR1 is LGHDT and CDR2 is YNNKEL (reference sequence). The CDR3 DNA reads TGTGCCAGCAGCGGACAGGTTTGGATCACTGAAGCTTTCTTT. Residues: CASSGQVWITEAFF.

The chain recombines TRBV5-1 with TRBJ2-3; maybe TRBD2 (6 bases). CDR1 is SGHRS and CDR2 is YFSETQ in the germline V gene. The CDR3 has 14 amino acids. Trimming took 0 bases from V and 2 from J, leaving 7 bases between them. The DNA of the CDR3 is TGCGCCAGCAGCTTGGCGGGGGACACAGATACGCAGTATTTT. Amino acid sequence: CASSLAGDTDTQYF.

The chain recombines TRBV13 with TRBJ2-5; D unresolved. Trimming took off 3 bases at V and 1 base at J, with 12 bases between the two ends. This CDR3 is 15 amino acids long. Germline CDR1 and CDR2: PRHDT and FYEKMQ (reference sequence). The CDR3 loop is CASSLRRHSQETQYF. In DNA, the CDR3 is TGTGCCAGCAGCTTGCGGCGGCATTCCCAAGAGACCCAGTACTTC. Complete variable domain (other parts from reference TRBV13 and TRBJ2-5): AAGVIQSPRHLIKEKRETATLKCYPIPRHDTVYWYQQGPGQDPQFLISFYEKMQSDKGSIPDRFSAQQFSDYHSELNMSSLELGDSALYFCASSLRRHSQETQYFGPGTRLLVL.

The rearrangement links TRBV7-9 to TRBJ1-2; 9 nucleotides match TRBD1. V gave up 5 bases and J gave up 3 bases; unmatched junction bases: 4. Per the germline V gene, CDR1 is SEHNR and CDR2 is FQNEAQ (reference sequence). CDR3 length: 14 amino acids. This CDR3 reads CASSRTGDDYGYTF. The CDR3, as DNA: TGTGCCAGCAGCCGGACAGGGGATGACTATGGCTACACCTTC. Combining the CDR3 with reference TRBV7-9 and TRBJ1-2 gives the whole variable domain DTGVSQNPRHKITKRGQNVTFRCDPISEHNRLYWYRQTLGQGPEFLTYFQNEAQLEKSRLLSDRFSAERPKGSFSTLEIQRTEQGDSAMYLCASSRTGDDYGYTFGSGTRLTVV.

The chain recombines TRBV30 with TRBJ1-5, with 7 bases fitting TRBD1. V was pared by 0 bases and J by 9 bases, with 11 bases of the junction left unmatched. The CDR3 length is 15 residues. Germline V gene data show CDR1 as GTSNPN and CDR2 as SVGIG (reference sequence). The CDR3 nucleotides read TGTGCCTGGAGTGTACAGGGGACAGCCGCAGCGCCCCAGCATTTT. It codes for CAWSVQGTAAAPQHF.

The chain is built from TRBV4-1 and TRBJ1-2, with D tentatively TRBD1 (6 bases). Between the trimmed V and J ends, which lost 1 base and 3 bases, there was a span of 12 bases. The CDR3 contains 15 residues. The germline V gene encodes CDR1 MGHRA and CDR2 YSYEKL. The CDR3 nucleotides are TGCGCCAGCAGCCAAGTAGACGGACAGTACTATGGCTACACCTTC. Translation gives CASSQVDGQYYGYTF.

CDR3 protein: CASSQETTGLAGTDTQYF. DNA for the CDR3: TGCGCCAGCAGCCAAGAAACCACGGGACTAGCAGGCACAGATACGCAGTATTTT. V and J are TRBV4-1 and TRBJ2-3, with 9 nucleotides matching TRBD2. Germline CDR1 is MGHRA and CDR2 is YSYEKL. Germline trimming cut 0 bases from V and 1 base from J; bases unmatched to any gene: 8. This CDR3 is built from 18 residues.

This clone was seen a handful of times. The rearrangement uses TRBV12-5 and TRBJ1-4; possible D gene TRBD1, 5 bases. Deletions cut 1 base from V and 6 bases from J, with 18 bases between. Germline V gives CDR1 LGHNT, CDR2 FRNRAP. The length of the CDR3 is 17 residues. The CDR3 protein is CASGLAVSGGADEKLFF. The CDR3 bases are TGTGCTAGTGGTTTGGCAGTCTCAGGTGGGGCCGATGAAAAACTGTTTTTT.

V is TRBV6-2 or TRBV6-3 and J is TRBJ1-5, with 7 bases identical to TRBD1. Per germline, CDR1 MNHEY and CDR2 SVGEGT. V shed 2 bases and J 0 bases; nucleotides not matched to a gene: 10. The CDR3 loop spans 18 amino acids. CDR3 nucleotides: TGTGCCAGCAGTTACCGAACAGGGGCTGGGGATAGCAATCAGCCCCAGCATTTT. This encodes CASSYRTGAGDSNQPQHF.

The chain's CDR3 is CASSLGAGGAETQYF. The CDR3 DNA reads TGCGCCAGCAGCTTGGGAGCGGGGGGGGCAGAGACCCAGTACTTC. J is TRBJ2-5 and V is TRBV5-1, with 10 bases identical to TRBD2. The CDR3 has 15 residues. Germline V gene lookup returns CDR1 SGHRS and CDR2 YFSETQ. V was pared by 0 bases and J by 4 bases, with 3 bases of the junction left unmatched.

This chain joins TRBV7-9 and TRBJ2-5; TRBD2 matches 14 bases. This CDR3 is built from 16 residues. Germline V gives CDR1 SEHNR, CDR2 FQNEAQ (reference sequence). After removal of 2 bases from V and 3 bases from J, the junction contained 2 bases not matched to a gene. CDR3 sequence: CASSLPTSGREETQYF. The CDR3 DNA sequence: TGTGCCAGCAGCTTACCGACTAGCGGGAGGGAAGAGACCCAGTACTTC.

Here the CDR3 DNA reads TGTGCCTGGAGCCTTAGTTCACCCCTCCACTTT. Its protein is CAWSLSSPLHF. The rearrangement uses TRBV30 and TRBJ1-6; D gene uncertain. Trimming removed 3 bases at V and 9 bases at J, with 6 bases between. Per the germline V gene, CDR1 is GTSNPN and CDR2 is SVGIG (reference sequence). This CDR3 comprises 11 residues.

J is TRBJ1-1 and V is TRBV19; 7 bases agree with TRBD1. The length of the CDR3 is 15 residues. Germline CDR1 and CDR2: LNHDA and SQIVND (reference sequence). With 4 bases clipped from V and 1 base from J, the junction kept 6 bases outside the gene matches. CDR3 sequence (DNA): TGTGCCAGTAGTACGGACAGGACGGCGAACACTGAAGCTTTCTTT. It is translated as CASSTDRTANTEAFF. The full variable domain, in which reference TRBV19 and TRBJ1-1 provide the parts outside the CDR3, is DGGITQSPKYLFRKEGQNVTLSCEQNLNHDAMYWYRQDPGQGLRLIYYSQIVNDFQKGDIAEGYSVSREKKESFPLTVTSAQKNPTAFYLCASSTDRTANTEAFFGQGTRLTVV.

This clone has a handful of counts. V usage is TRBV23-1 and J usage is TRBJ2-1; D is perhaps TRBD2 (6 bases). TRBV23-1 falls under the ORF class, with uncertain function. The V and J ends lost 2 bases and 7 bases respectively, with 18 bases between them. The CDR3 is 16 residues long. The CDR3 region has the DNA TGCGCCAGCAGTCAACCTGGGGGAGGCGACTCGAATGAGCAGTTCTTC. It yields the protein CASSQPGGGDSNEQFF.

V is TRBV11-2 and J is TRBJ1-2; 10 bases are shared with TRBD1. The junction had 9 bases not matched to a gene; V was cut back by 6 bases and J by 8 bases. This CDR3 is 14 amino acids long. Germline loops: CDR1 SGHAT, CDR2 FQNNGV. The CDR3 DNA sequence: TGTGCCAGCAGTCCTGGCGACAGGGGGCGAGGCTACACCTTC. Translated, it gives CASSPGDRGRGYTF.

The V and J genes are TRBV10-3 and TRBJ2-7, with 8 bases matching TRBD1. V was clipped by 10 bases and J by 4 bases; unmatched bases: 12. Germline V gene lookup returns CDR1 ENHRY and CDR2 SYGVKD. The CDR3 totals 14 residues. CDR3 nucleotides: TGTGCCACCAACAGGGGGATCTTAGTTTACGAGCAGTACTTC. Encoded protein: CATNRGILVYEQYF.